These T cell receptor beta chains were read from a single sample in a study of cytomegalovirus exposure and HLA in healthy donors. The table came from immunoSEQ multiplex PCR; TCRdb's copy has only in-frame clones and leaves some out. Among some 180,000 clones listed, 80% were seen once. Sequences were obtained from PBMCs. The receptors were gathered from a girl aged 10-17 years in good health and CMV-seropositive. Both conserved end residues are part of each CDR3. D genes are given only for firm matches. Not every row has a clone size; where given, it reads once, few, many or a size class.

j_call d_call v_call clone_size cdr3_length cdr3_aa cdr3_nt
TRBJ1-1 TRBD1 TRBV6-5 once 16 CASSSPRTGGRTEAFF TGTGCCAGCAGTTCTCCCCGGACAGGAGGAAGGACTGAAGCTTTCTTT
TRBJ1-5 TRBD1 TRBV7-2 . 16 CASSPLITGGNQPQHF TGTGCCAGCAGCCCACTCATTACAGGGGGCAACCAGCCCCAGCATTTT
TRBJ1-2 . TRBV14 . 14 CASSQDGRGAGYTF TGTGCCAGCAGCCAAGATGGCCGGGGTGCTGGCTACACCTTC
TRBJ1-1 . TRBV4-2 few 16 CASSPYPEGENTEAFF TGTGCCAGCAGCCCCTATCCCGAAGGGGAAAACACTGAAGCTTTCTTT
TRBJ2-6 . TRBV5-4 few 17 CASSVVQGSSGANVLTF TGTGCCAGCAGCGTGGTACAGGGTAGCTCTGGGGCCAACGTCCTGACTTTC
TRBJ2-7 TRBD1 TRBV5-1 . 16 CASNPLIRGYADEQYF TGCGCCAGTAATCCCTTAATCAGGGGGTATGCCGACGAGCAGTACTTC
TRBJ2-3 . TRBV11-2 . 15 CASSLTGGEADTQYF TGTGCCAGCAGCTTAACAGGCGGTGAGGCAGATACGCAGTATTTT
TRBJ1-5 TRBD1 TRBV2 . 15 CASSVQGNSNQPQHF TGTGCCAGCAGCGTACAGGGGAATAGCAATCAGCCCCAGCATTTT
TRBJ2-3 TRBD1 TRBV29-1 . 15 CSVDSGDRYTDTQYF TGCAGCGTCGACTCGGGGGACAGGTACACAGATACGCAGTATTTT
TRBJ2-7 TRBD2 TRBV11-1 . 15 CASSLTGGPVYEQYF TGTGCCAGCAGCTTAACGGGAGGGCCGGTCTACGAGCAGTACTTC
TRBJ2-5 TRBD2 TRBV4-1 . 17 CASSQRLAGAFIETQYF TGCGCCAGCAGCCAAAGACTAGCGGGAGCTTTTATAGAGACCCAGTACTTC
TRBJ1-6 TRBD1 TRBV6-5 . 14 CASRVRGRNSPLHF TGTGCCAGCAGAGTTAGGGGGCGAAATTCACCCCTCCACTTT
TRBJ2-7 TRBD1 TRBV5-5 few 18 CASSSSRQGPVNIYEQYF TGTGCCAGCAGCTCCTCCCGACAGGGTCCTGTCAATATCTACGAGCAGTACTTC
TRBJ2-7 TRBD1 TRBV10-2 . 12 CASSPDRDEQYF TGCGCCAGCAGTCCCGACAGGGACGAGCAGTACTTC
TRBJ2-7 TRBD2 TRBV5-1 . 15 CASSLLAGGIYEQYF TGCGCCAGCAGCCTGTTGGCGGGGGGTATATACGAGCAGTACTTC
TRBJ1-4 TRBD1 TRBV13 few 15 CASSLIGTGARKLFF TGTGCCAGCAGCCTTATCGGGACAGGGGCAAGAAAACTGTTTTTT
TRBJ2-1 TRBD1 TRBV5-5 . 16 CASSPTGTESVDEQFF TGTGCCAGCAGCCCCACCGGGACAGAGAGTGTTGATGAGCAGTTCTTC
TRBJ2-7 . TRBV27 . 14 CASRVVGRSYEQYF TGTGCCAGTAGGGTGGTGGGGAGGTCCTACGAGCAGTACTTC
TRBJ2-4 TRBD1 TRBV19 . 19 CASSIIPGQVVIAKNIQYF TGTGCCAGTAGTATCATACCGGGACAGGTGGTGATAGCCAAAAACATTCAGTACTTC
TRBJ2-3 . TRBV30 . 16 CAWSVLGPYSTDTQYF TGTGCCTGGAGTGTACTTGGGCCCTATAGCACAGATACGCAGTATTTT
TRBJ1-1 . TRBV13 . 13 CASSLVPQAEAFF TGTGCCAGCAGCTTAGTCCCACAGGCTGAAGCTTTCTTT
TRBJ1-3 TRBD1 TRBV10-2 . 17 CASSEYRTGGPGNTIYF TGCGCCAGCAGTGAGTACCGAACAGGGGGTCCTGGAAACACCATATATTTT
TRBJ1-1 . TRBV30 . 13 CAWSEGLTIEAFF TGTGCCTGGAGCGAGGGCCTAACCATCGAGGCTTTCTTT
TRBJ1-5 TRBD1 TRBV5-1 . 15 CASSLDRGSNQPQHF TGCGCCAGCAGCTTGGACAGGGGAAGCAATCAGCCCCAGCATTTT
TRBJ1-4 . TRBV6-5 . 13 CASSRGAGEKLFF TGTGCCAGCTCTCGGGGGGCAGGTGAAAAACTGTTTTTT
TRBJ2-1 . TRBV10-2 . 15 CASSALLSSYNEQFF TGCGCCAGCAGTGCTCTACTTAGCTCCTACAATGAGCAGTTCTTC
TRBJ1-1 . TRBV5-6 . 13 CASSLRLGGEAFF TGTGCCAGCAGCTTGAGGTTGGGAGGGGAGGCTTTCTTT
TRBJ1-5 . TRBV7-9 . 17 CASSGGTDSYSNQPQHF TGTGCCAGCAGTGGGGGGACGGACTCTTATAGCAATCAGCCCCAGCATTTT
TRBJ1-2 TRBD1 TRBV6-1 . 14 CASNQGVLGYGYTF TGTGCCAGCAACCAGGGGGTATTGGGTTATGGCTACACCTTC
TRBJ2-7 . TRBV11-2 . 13 CASSLAPFHEQYF TGTGCCAGCAGCTTAGCCCCCTTCCACGAGCAGTACTTC
TRBJ1-4 . TRBV5-1 . 18 CASSPLGGQIATNEKLFF TGCGCCAGCAGCCCTCTTGGCGGACAGATCGCAACTAATGAAAAACTGTTTTTT
TRBJ2-1 TRBD2 TRBV7-8 . 18 CASSLVPGGSGTYNEQFF TGTGCCAGCAGCTTAGTGCCGGGGGGTAGCGGGACCTACAATGAGCAGTTCTTC
TRBJ2-7 . TRBV10-3 . 14 CAISESFISYEQYF TGTGCCATCAGTGAGTCGTTTATTAGTTACGAGCAGTACTTC
TRBJ2-3 TRBD2 TRBV6-5 . 15 CASSRTSGSSDTQYF TGTGCCAGCAGTCGAACTAGCGGGAGTTCAGATACGCAGTATTTT
TRBJ2-7 . TRBV5-1 . 12 CASSLAFYEQYF TGCGCCAGCAGCCTGGCCTTCTACGAGCAGTACTTC
TRBJ2-3 TRBD2 TRBV30 few 14 CAWISGRVPSTQYF TGTGCCTGGATTAGCGGGAGGGTCCCCAGTACGCAGTATTTT
TRBJ1-2 TRBD1 TRBV9 . 17 CASSAQGDRGRVYGYTF TGTGCCAGCAGCGCGCAGGGGGACAGGGGGCGCGTCTATGGCTACACCTTC
TRBJ2-1 TRBD1 TRBV7-7 . 18 CASSPRGQTGSSYNEQFF TGTGCTAGCAGCCCGAGGGGGCAGACTGGGAGCTCCTACAATGAGCAGTTCTTC
TRBJ1-2 . TRBV4-1 . 14 CASSQEAGLSGYTF TGCGCCAGCAGCCAAGAAGCAGGGTTGAGCGGCTACACCTTC
TRBJ2-7 TRBD2 TRBV7-9 . 15 CASSPASGRSYEQYF TGTGCCAGCAGCCCAGCTAGCGGGAGGTCCTACGAGCAGTACTTC
TRBJ1-5 TRBD1 TRBV10-3 . 13 CAITGQENQPQHF TGTGCCATCACCGGACAGGAAAATCAGCCCCAGCATTTT
TRBJ2-5 . TRBV5-1 . 15 CASSWEQGIQETQYF TGCGCCAGCAGCTGGGAACAGGGTATCCAAGAGACCCAGTACTTC
TRBJ2-7 . TRBV5-8 . 13 CASSRTYSYEQYF TGTGCCAGCAGCCGGACATACTCCTACGAGCAGTACTTC
TRBJ2-7 . TRBV11-2 . 14 CASSPQPAIGEQYF TGTGCCAGCAGCCCCCAGCCAGCGATTGGCGAGCAGTACTTC
TRBJ2-7 . TRBV11-1 few 14 CASSSDSLTYEQYF TGTGCCAGCAGCTCCGACAGCCTCACCTACGAGCAGTACTTC
TRBJ1-1 . TRBV6-1 . 14 CATSSQGMNTEAFF TGTGCCACGTCCTCGCAGGGCATGAACACTGAAGCTTTCTTT
TRBJ2-5 . TRBV5-1 . 12 CASSLLQETQYF TGCGCCAGCAGCTTGCTCCAAGAGACCCAGTACTTC
TRBJ2-2 . TRBV6-5 once 16 CASSYSTGVGTGELFF TGTGCCAGCAGTTACTCAACGGGGGTCGGCACCGGGGAGCTGTTTTTT
TRBJ2-2 . TRBV2 . 15 CASRETAQATGELFF TGTGCCAGCAGGGAAACCGCTCAGGCCACCGGGGAGCTGTTTTTT
TRBJ2-2 . TRBV29-1 . 12 CSVVGSAGELFF TGCAGCGTTGTCGGGAGCGCCGGGGAGCTGTTTTTT
TRBJ1-1 TRBD1 TRBV2 once 14 CASGGTGRSTEAFF TGTGCCAGCGGGGGGACAGGGCGTTCCACTGAAGCTTTCTTT
TRBJ1-1 . TRBV4-1 . 13 CASSLAGPTEAFF TGCGCCAGCAGCCTCGCAGGTCCCACTGAAGCTTTCTTT
TRBJ2-5 TRBD2 TRBV5-6 . 15 CASSWITSGQETQYF TGTGCCAGCAGCTGGATTACTAGCGGCCAAGAGACCCAGTACTTC
TRBJ2-2 . TRBV25-1 . 14 CASSTPGSVGELFF TGTGCCAGCAGTACACCGGGGTCGGTCGGGGAGCTGTTTTTT
TRBJ2-5 TRBD2 TRBV5-1 . 12 CASVDGGRAQYF TGCGCCAGCGTGGACGGGGGGAGGGCCCAGTACTTC
TRBJ2-1 TRBD2 TRBV5-4 . 15 CASSLMLAGGNEQFF TGTGCCAGCAGCTTGATGCTAGCGGGAGGCAATGAGCAGTTCTTC
TRBJ1-5 . TRBV30 . 18 CAWGSERANFGSNQPQHF TGTGCCTGGGGTTCCGAGAGGGCGAATTTCGGGAGCAATCAGCCCCAGCATTTT
TRBJ1-2 TRBD1 TRBV5-1 . 12 CASSSQGTGYTF TGCGCCAGCAGCTCACAGGGGACTGGCTACACCTTC
TRBJ1-6 TRBD1 TRBV10-1 . 14 CASSETGGNSPLHF TGCGCCAGCAGTGAGACAGGGGGAAATTCACCCCTCCACTTT